The 16 T cell receptor beta chains below all came from one sample that was sequenced in a study of blood T cells in healthy people across ages. A second PCR of 7 to 11 cycles used a sample-barcoded 5' primer and a J-beta primer mix. One entry per CDR3 protein, called by TCRdb with MiXCR from the 5' RACE reads. Altogether 850,000 to 1,000,000 distinct CDR3 sequences are present, roughly 48% being singletons, with the ten largest covering roughly 12%. The sample consisted of blood. The receptor source for this set is a young man in good health.

This clonotype occurred a few times. J is TRBJ2-5 and V is TRBV20-1; 15 nucleotides match TRBD2. Losses at the gene ends were 6 bases for V and 4 bases for J; bases not matched to a gene: 12. The CDR3 covers 17 residues. The germline gives CDR1 DFQATT, CDR2 SNEGSKA (reference sequence). This CDR3 is CSAQGLAGGIERETQYF. The CDR3 nucleotides read TGCAGTGCCCAGGGACTAGCGGGAGGAATCGAGCGAGAGACCCAGTACTTC.

This clonotype has a single count. This chain uses TRBV10-3 with TRBJ2-7; 9 nucleotides align to TRBD1. Trimming at V came to 6 bases and at J to 0 bases, leaving 6 bases not matched to a gene. Germline V gene data show CDR1 as ENHRY and CDR2 as SYGVKD. The CDR3 extends over 15 amino acids. The CDR3 protein is CAISDPGQGSYEQYF. The DNA of the CDR3 is TGTGCCATCAGCGACCCGGGACAGGGCTCCTACGAGCAGTACTTC.

This rearrangement joins TRBV7-8 to TRBJ2-3; 9 positions match TRBD2. The CDR3 loop spans 14 amino acids. The germline V gene encodes CDR1 SGHVS and CDR2 FQNEAQ. The V and J ends lost 7 bases and 9 bases, in that order; junction bases with no gene match: 11. CDR3 residues: CASTLAGAGGTQYF. The CDR3 bases are TGTGCCAGCACTTTAGCGGGGGCCGGTGGGACGCAGTATTTT.

This sequence joins TRBV25-1 and TRBJ1-4; D perhaps matches TRBD1 (6 bases). Germline CDR1 is MGHDK and CDR2 is SYGVNS. The CDR3 spans 16 residues. The ends were cut back, 3 bases at V and 1 base at J, with 12 bases in the middle. The CDR3: CASSDTRGGTNEKLFF. The CDR3 DNA reads as TGTGCCAGCAGTGATACCAGGGGAGGAACTAATGAAAAACTGTTTTTT.

The chain recombines TRBV10-3 with TRBJ2-3; TRBD2 matches at 10 bases. The V gene end was trimmed by 6 bases and the J gene end by 3 bases; junction bases not matched to a gene: 15. Germline CDR1 is ENHRY and CDR2 is SYGVKD. This CDR3 comprises 18 residues. DNA for the CDR3: TGTGCCATCAGCGCGACGAAAAGCGGGGGGGCCAAGACAGATACGCAGTATTTT. Translating gives CAISATKSGGAKTDTQYF.

The chain combines TRBV7-3 with TRBJ2-1, with D tentatively TRBD2 (5 bases). Trimming stripped 5 bases from V and 8 bases from J, with 16 bases between. Per germline, CDR1 SGHTA and CDR2 FQGTGA. This CDR3 has 14 residues. The CDR3 DNA follows: TGTGCCAGCAGCCCAGGACTCGACTTCCATGAGCAGTTCTTC. This encodes CASSPGLDFHEQFF.

The CDR3 is CSAETGQGKRSSPLHF. In DNA form, the CDR3 reads TGCAGTGCTGAAACGGGACAGGGGAAAAGGAGTTCACCCCTCCACTTT. The rearrangement links TRBV20-1 to TRBJ1-6, with 10 bases lining up with TRBD1. V dropped 5 bases and J dropped 9; count of bases not matched to a gene: 13. The CDR3 loop spans 16 amino acids. Germline V lookup: CDR1 DFQATT, CDR2 SNEGSKA (reference sequence).

This clonotype has more than one count but fewer than ten. V is TRBV20-1 and J is TRBJ1-5, with D perhaps matching TRBD1 (6 bases). Trimming stripped 6 bases from V and 2 bases from J, with 11 bases between. The CDR3 contains 13 residues. Germline CDR1 reads DFQATT; CDR2 reads SNEGSKA (reference sequence). The CDR3 sequence: CSAGGKGNQPQHF. In DNA form, the CDR3 reads TGCAGTGCAGGGGGGAAGGGCAATCAGCCCCAGCATTTT.

V and J are TRBV4-2 and TRBJ2-2; TRBD2 aligns across 12 bases. CDR1 and CDR2 from the germline V gene are LGHNA and YNFKEQ. With 3 bases clipped from V and 0 bases from J, the junction kept 8 bases outside the gene matches. The CDR3 contains 19 residues. Here the CDR3 reads CASSQIRTSGVTNTGELFF. The CDR3 nucleotides read TGTGCCAGCAGCCAGATCCGGACTAGCGGGGTCACGAACACCGGGGAGCTGTTTTTT.

This clonotype was counted between two and nine times. The chain carries TRBV9 and TRBJ2-3, with 8 bases matching TRBD2. The CDR3 is 16 residues long. V was pared by 4 bases and J by 11 bases, with 18 bases of the junction left unmatched. Germline assignment: CDR1 SGDLS and CDR2 YYNGEE. CDR3 DNA: TGTGCCAGCAGCCCTACCGCTGGGAGCGGGGGAAGGTTGCAGTATTTT. As protein: CASSPTAGSGGRLQYF.

This clonotype appeared a few times. V is TRBV20-1 and J is TRBJ1-3; possible D gene TRBD1, 5 bases. The germline V gene encodes CDR1 DFQATT and CDR2 SNEGSKA (reference sequence). The V gene lost 2 bases and the J gene lost 2 bases, with 19 bases spanning the gap. The CDR3 has 17 residues. The CDR3 spells CSARPAGGDSAGNTIYF. The CDR3 bases are TGCAGTGCTAGACCTGCTGGGGGGGACTCAGCTGGAAACACCATATATTTT.

The chain has TRBV15 and TRBJ1-2; no clear D gene. Looked up from germline, CDR1 is LNHNV and CDR2 is YYDKDF (reference sequence). This CDR3 is 13 amino acids long. Trimming removed 3 bases from V and 4 bases from J, with 9 bases in between. The CDR3 nucleotides read TGTGCCACCAGCAGGGAGGGAGGCTATGGCTACACCTTC. Protein product: CATSREGGYGYTF.

The chain has TRBV4-1 and TRBJ2-1; 12 nucleotides match TRBD2. CDR1 and CDR2 (germline): MGHRA, YSYEKL. The CDR3 totals 17 residues. Trimming took 0 bases from V and 7 from J; bases not matched to a gene: 7. CDR3 region: CASSQDWLAGGWNEQFF. In DNA, the CDR3 is TGCGCCAGCAGCCAAGATTGGCTAGCGGGGGGGTGGAATGAGCAGTTCTTC.

The chain links TRBV3-1 to TRBJ1-1, with D possibly TRBD1 on 5 matching bases. Germline assignment: CDR1 LGHDT and CDR2 YNNKEL (reference sequence). The ends were cut back, 1 base at V and 5 bases at J, with 14 bases in the middle. The CDR3 sequence is 15 residues long. The chain's CDR3 is CASSQGQVGGTEAFF. The CDR3 nucleotides are TGTGCCAGCAGCCAAGGCCAAGTTGGGGGAACTGAAGCTTTCTTT.

The V and J genes are TRBV9 and TRBJ1-5; TRBD1 might be the D (5 bases). Per germline, CDR1 SGDLS and CDR2 YYNGEE. The length of the CDR3 is 20 residues. V was shortened by 3 bases and J by 2 bases, with 27 bases between the two germline ends. The CDR3 DNA is TGTGCCAGCAGCGGGCGGTACCCGCAGGGATTGGGGACGGGCAATCAGCCCCAGCATTTT. Its protein product is CASSGRYPQGLGTGNQPQHF. The whole variable domain, filled in from reference TRBV9 and TRBJ1-5, reads DSGVTQTPKHLITATGQRVTLRCSPRSGDLSVYWYQQSLDQGLQFLIQYYNGEERAKGNILERFSAQQFPDLHSELNLSSLELGDSALYFCASSGRYPQGLGTGNQPQHFGDGTRLSIL.

This clonotype showed up just once. A much larger clone lies one base from this, so it may be a read error. This sequence joins TRBV11-2 and TRBJ2-1; no reliable D call. Trimming took off 2 bases at V and 9 bases at J, with 5 bases between the two ends. Germline assignment: CDR1 SGHAT and CDR2 FQNNGV. This CDR3 is 11 amino acids long. The CDR3 loop is CASSLSPEQFF. The CDR3 coding sequence is TGTGCCAGCAGCTTAAGTCCTGAGCAGTTCTTC. Full variable domain (remainder filled in from reference TRBV11-2 and TRBJ2-1): EAGVAQSPRYKIIEKRQSVAFWCNPISGHATLYWYQQILGQGPKLLIQFQNNGVVDDSQLPKDRFSAERLKGVDSTLKIQPAKLEDSAVYLCASSLSPEQFFGPGTRLTVL.